The clone carrying this TCR beta chain came up once. Per germline, CDR1 MGHDK and CDR2 SYGVNS. V lost 5 bases and J lost 4; bases outside the gene matches: 12. This CDR3 region has 17 residues. This sample was included in a study of blood T cell repertoires in COVID-19. TCRdb keeps only in-frame clones here, not all; method: immunoSEQ multiplex PCR. The data hold some 190,000 clones, with about four fifths observed a single time. Sample: peripheral blood. This receptor was taken from a woman older than 75 with COVID-19, enrolled during active disease. The chain links TRBV25-1 to TRBJ2-2; 8 bases are a match to TRBD2. The CDR3 loop reads CASSTLGSSGPTGELFF. In nucleotides, the CDR3 is TGTGCCAGCAGTACCCTCGGGTCTAGCGGGCCCACCGGGGAGCTGTTTTTT.